A selection of T cell receptor beta chains follows, all from one sample in a study of PD-L1 blockade in urothelial cancer. The protocol was immunoSEQ multiplex PCR, while the TCRdb copy is restricted to in-frame clones and leaves out a portion. Seen here are 55,000 to 75,000 clones, approximately 75% observed once, and the top ten hold around 1.5%. This specimen consisted of PBMCs, obtained around atezolizumab (anti-PD-L1) treatment. The receptors here all came from a man aged 70-80 years with urothelial cancer. CDR3s include the opening cysteine and the closing phenylalanine or tryptophan. D genes are given only for firm matches. Only part of the rows carry a size: once, few, many, or a class if the clone is expanded.

j_call v_call d_call clone_size cdr3_aa cdr3_nt
TRBJ2-7 TRBV21-1 NA NA CATRDRGRYEQYF TGTGCCACCCGGGACAGGGGTAGGTACGAGCAGTACTTC
TRBJ2-5 TRBV5-8 TRBD2 NA CASLAGASETQYF TGTGCCAGCTTAGCGGGAGCATCGGAGACCCAGTACTTC
TRBJ1-4 TRBV27 TRBD1 NA CASRIGQGPEKLFF TGTGCCAGCAGGATAGGACAGGGACCTGAAAAACTGTTTTTT
TRBJ2-3 TRBV6-1 TRBD1 NA CASSDRNRGFSTDTQYF TGTGCCAGCAGTGATCGAAACAGGGGGTTTAGCACAGATACGCAGTATTTT
TRBJ2-1 TRBV10-3 NA NA CAISESGGSYNEQFF TGTGCCATCAGTGAGTCAGGGGGATCCTACAATGAGCAGTTCTTC
TRBJ2-7 TRBV7-9 TRBD2 NA CASSPGLAETYEQYF TGTGCCAGCAGCCCGGGACTAGCGGAAACCTACGAGCAGTACTTC
TRBJ1-1 TRBV28 TRBD1 NA CASSYGQGARTEAFF TGTGCCAGCAGTTACGGACAGGGGGCGCGGACTGAAGCTTTCTTT
TRBJ2-1 TRBV11-3 NA NA CASSPDFSYNEQFF TGTGCCAGCAGCCCGGACTTTTCCTACAATGAGCAGTTCTTC
TRBJ2-1 TRBV11-3 TRBD2 NA CASSFIAGYNEQFF TGTGCCAGCAGCTTCATAGCGGGCTACAATGAGCAGTTCTTC
TRBJ2-1 TRBV7-8 TRBD1 NA CASSYYQGVGEQFF TGTGCCAGCAGCTACTACCAGGGGGTTGGTGAGCAGTTCTTC
TRBJ1-4 TRBV28 NA once CASSTGWSGSREKLFF TGTGCCAGCAGCACGGGATGGTCGGGAAGTCGAGAAAAACTGTTTTTT
TRBJ1-2 TRBV29-1 NA once CSVTGLDYGYTF TGCAGCGTCACAGGGCTTGACTATGGCTACACCTTC
TRBJ2-4 TRBV4-2 TRBD2 NA CASSQDSSGGPLAKNIQYF TGTGCCAGCAGCCAAGATTCTAGCGGGGGCCCCCTAGCCAAAAACATTCAGTACTTC
TRBJ2-1 TRBV18 TRBD2 NA CASSPRVQREFPSYNEQFF TGTGCCAGCTCACCACGGGTCCAGCGGGAGTTCCCCTCCTACAATGAGCAGTTCTTC
TRBJ2-3 TRBV7-3 NA NA CASSPTAGPGDTQYF TGTGCCAGCAGCCCTACGGCGGGCCCCGGGGATACGCAGTATTTT
TRBJ1-1 TRBV5-4 TRBD1 NA CASSPAGGQGGLNTEAFF TGTGCCAGCAGCCCGGCGGGGGGACAGGGAGGCTTGAACACTGAAGCTTTCTTT
TRBJ1-2 TRBV28 NA NA CASSSQGGYRYTF TGTGCCAGCAGTTCACAGGGAGGGTATCGCTACACCTTC
TRBJ1-1 TRBV2 TRBD1 NA CATRQGMNTEAFF TGTGCCACAAGACAGGGGATGAACACTGAAGCTTTCTTT
TRBJ2-2 TRBV5-5 NA NA CASSFGQQLPGELFF TGTGCCAGCAGCTTTGGTCAACAGTTGCCCGGGGAGCTGTTTTTT
TRBJ2-7 TRBV6-6 NA NA CASRRSVEQYF TGTGCCAGCAGGAGGAGTGTCGAGCAGTACTTC
TRBJ2-1 TRBV5-1 NA NA CASSRYSSDEQFF TGCGCCAGCAGCCGCTACAGCTCCGATGAGCAGTTCTTC
TRBJ2-7 TRBV5-6 TRBD1 few CASSSLQGHEQYF TGTGCCAGCAGCTCCCTACAGGGGCACGAGCAGTACTTC
TRBJ2-1 TRBV27 NA NA CASSSGGEQFF TGTGCCAGCAGTTCCGGGGGTGAGCAGTTCTTC
TRBJ2-1 TRBV9 TRBD2 NA CASSFRLARSSYNEQFF TGTGCCAGCAGCTTTAGACTAGCGAGAAGCTCCTACAATGAGCAGTTCTTC
TRBJ2-3 TRBV19 NA NA CASSLAEAPEAQYF TGTGCCAGTAGCCTAGCTGAGGCGCCAGAAGCGCAGTATTTT
TRBJ2-7 TRBV19 TRBD1 NA CASSGRQGAYEQYF TGTGCCAGTAGTGGCAGACAGGGAGCCTACGAGCAGTACTTC
TRBJ1-2 TRBV13 NA NA CASTQSGNYGYTF TGTGCCAGCACCCAATCGGGTAACTATGGCTACACCTTC
TRBJ1-2 TRBV6-5 NA NA CASRMGAYGYTF TGTGCCAGCAGGATGGGGGCATATGGCTACACCTTC
TRBJ2-3 TRBV7-2 TRBD2 NA CASSLGLAGEDTQYF TGTGCCAGCAGCTTGGGACTAGCGGGAGAGGATACGCAGTATTTT
TRBJ2-2 TRBV4-3 TRBD1 NA CASSQDLGGLNTGELFF TGCGCCAGCAGCCAAGATCTAGGGGGCCTGAACACCGGGGAGCTGTTTTTT
TRBJ1-2 TRBV27 TRBD1 NA CASSLSPGGDGYTF TGTGCCAGCAGTTTATCCCCAGGGGGCGACGGCTACACCTTC
TRBJ1-1 TRBV5-1 NA NA CASSLESPSSGTEAFF TGCGCCAGCAGCTTGGAGTCCCCGTCCTCGGGCACTGAAGCTTTCTTT
TRBJ2-5 TRBV28 NA few CASSFRTAVTQYF TGTGCCAGCAGTTTTCGCACCGCGGTAACCCAGTACTTC
TRBJ1-1 TRBV18 NA NA CASSPTGMEMNTEAFF TGTGCCAGCTCACCTACAGGGATGGAGATGAACACTGAAGCTTTCTTT
TRBJ1-1 TRBV19 NA NA CASGRRNTEAFF TGTGCCAGTGGGAGGCGAAACACTGAAGCTTTCTTT
TRBJ2-5 TRBV6-1 NA few CASSVTLGQPQETQYF TGTGCCAGCAGTGTGACCCTCGGACAGCCCCAAGAGACCCAGTACTTC
TRBJ1-3 TRBV7-2 NA NA CASSYGGLGNTIYF TGTGCCAGCTCATACGGGGGGCTCGGAAACACCATATATTTT
TRBJ2-1 TRBV2 NA once CASSGGRRLSYNEQFF TGTGCCAGCAGTGGGGGGCGGAGGTTGTCCTACAATGAGCAGTTCTTC
TRBJ2-5 TRBV7-2 TRBD2 NA CASSLAASGGQETQYF TGTGCCAGCAGCTTAGCAGCTAGCGGGGGACAAGAGACCCAGTACTTC
TRBJ2-7 TRBV9 TRBD2 NA CASSAGTSGLDSEQYF TGTGCCAGCAGCGCCGGGACTAGCGGGCTGGACTCCGAGCAGTACTTC
TRBJ2-1 TRBV11-1 NA NA CASSADRNNEQFF TGTGCCAGCAGCGCCGACAGAAACAATGAGCAGTTCTTC
TRBJ2-5 TRBV5-6 TRBD2 NA CASSWRTSGGKETQYF TGTGCCAGCAGCTGGAGGACTAGCGGGGGGAAAGAGACCCAGTACTTC